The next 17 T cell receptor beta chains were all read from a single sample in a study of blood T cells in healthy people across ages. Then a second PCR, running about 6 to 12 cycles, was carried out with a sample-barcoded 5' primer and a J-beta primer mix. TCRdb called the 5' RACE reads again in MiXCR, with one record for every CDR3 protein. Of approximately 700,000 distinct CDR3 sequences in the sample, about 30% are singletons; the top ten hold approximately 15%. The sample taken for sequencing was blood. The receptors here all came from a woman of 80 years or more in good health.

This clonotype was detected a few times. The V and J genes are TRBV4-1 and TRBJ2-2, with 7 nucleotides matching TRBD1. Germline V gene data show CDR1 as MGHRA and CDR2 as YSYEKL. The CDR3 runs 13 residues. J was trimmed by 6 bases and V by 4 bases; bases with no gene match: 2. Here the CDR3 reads CASSPTGAGELFF. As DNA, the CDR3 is TGCGCCAGCAGCCCAACAGGGGCCGGGGAGCTGTTTTTT.

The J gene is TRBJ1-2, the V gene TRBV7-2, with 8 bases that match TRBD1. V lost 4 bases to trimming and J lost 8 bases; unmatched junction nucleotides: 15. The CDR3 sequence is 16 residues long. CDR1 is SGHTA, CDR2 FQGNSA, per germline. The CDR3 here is CASSYQHPGGTQGYTF. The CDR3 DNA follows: TGTGCCAGCAGCTACCAACACCCAGGGGGCACGCAGGGCTACACCTTC. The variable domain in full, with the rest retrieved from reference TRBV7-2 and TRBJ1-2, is GAGVSQSPSNKVTEKGKDVELRCDPISGHTALYWYRQSLGQGLEFLIYFQGNSAPDKSGLPSDRFSAERTGGSVSTLTIQRTQQEDSAVYLCASSYQHPGGTQGYTFGSGTRLTVV.

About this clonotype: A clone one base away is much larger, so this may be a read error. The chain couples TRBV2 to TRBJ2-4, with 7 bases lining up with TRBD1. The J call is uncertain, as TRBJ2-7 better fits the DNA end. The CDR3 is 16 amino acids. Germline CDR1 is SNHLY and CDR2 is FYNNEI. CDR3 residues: CASSVKRTDRDDEQYF. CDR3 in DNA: TGTGCCAGCAGTGTAAAACGGACCGACAGGGACGACGAGCAGTACTTC.

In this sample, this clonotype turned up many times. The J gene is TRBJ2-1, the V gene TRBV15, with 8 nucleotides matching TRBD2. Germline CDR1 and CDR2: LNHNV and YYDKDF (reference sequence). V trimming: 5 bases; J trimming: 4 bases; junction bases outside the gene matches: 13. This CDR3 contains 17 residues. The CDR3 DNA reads TGTGCCACCAGCGCGCTGGGGCGGGGGGTCCGATACAATGAGCAGTTCTTC. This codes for CATSALGRGVRYNEQFF. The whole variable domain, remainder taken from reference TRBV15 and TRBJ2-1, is DAMVIQNPRYQVTQFGKPVTLSCSQTLNHNVMYWYQQKSSQAPKLLFHYYDKDFNNEADTPDNFQSRRPNTSFCFLDIRSPGLGDTAMYLCATSALGRGVRYNEQFFGPGTRLTVL.

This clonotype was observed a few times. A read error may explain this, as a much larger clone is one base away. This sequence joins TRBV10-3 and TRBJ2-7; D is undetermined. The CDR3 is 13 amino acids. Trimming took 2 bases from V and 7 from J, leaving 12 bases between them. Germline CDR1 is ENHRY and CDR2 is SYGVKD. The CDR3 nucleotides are TGTGCCATCAGTGAGGTAGCTCGGAATGAGCAGTACTTC. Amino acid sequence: CAISEVARNEQYF.

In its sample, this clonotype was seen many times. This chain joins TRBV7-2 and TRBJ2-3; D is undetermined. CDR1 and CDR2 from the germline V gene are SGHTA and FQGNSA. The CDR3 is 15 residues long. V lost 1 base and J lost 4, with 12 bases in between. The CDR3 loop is CASSLEGFGADTQYF. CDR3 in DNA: TGTGCCAGCAGCTTAGAAGGATTTGGGGCAGATACGCAGTATTTT.

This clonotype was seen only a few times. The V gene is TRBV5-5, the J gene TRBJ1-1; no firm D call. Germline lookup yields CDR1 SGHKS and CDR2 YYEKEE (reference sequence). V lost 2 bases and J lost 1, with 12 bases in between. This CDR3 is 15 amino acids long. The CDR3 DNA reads TGTGCCAGCAGCTTCCGTCCGGTAGGGAACACTGAAGCTTTCTTT. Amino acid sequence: CASSFRPVGNTEAFF.

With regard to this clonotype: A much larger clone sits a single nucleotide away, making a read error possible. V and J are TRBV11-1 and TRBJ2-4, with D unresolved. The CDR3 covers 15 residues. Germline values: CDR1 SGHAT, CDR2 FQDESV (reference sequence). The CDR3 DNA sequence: TGTGCCTGCAGCCTGGAAGGCACGGCCAAAAACATTCAGTACTTC. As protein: CACSLEGTAKNIQYF.

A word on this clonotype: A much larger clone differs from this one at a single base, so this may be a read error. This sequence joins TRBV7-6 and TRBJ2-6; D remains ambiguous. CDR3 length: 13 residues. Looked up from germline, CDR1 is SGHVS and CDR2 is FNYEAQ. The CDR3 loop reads CASSLSHSKVRTF. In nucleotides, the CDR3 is TGTGCCAGCAGCCTAAGCCACTCCAAGGTCCGGACTTTC.

The CDR3: CSAHRQDYGYTF. CDR3 coding DNA: TGCAGTGCTCACAGACAGGACTATGGCTACACCTTC. This rearrangement joins TRBV20-1 to TRBJ1-2; TRBD1 might be the D (6 bases). Trimming took 5 bases from V and 3 from J, leaving 10 bases between them. Looked up from germline, CDR1 is DFQATT and CDR2 is SNEGSKA (reference sequence). The CDR3 runs to 12 residues.

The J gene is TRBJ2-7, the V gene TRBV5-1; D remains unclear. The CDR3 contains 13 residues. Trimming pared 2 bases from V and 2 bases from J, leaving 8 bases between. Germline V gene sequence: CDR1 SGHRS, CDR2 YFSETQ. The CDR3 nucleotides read TGCGCCAGCAGCTTAGGAAATGCCTACGAGCAGTACTTC. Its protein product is CASSLGNAYEQYF.

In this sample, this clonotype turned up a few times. As DNA, the CDR3 is TGTGCCAGCAGTTCCCGAGGGGACAGTCAAGAGACCCAGTACTTC. Translation: CASSSRGDSQETQYF. The J gene is TRBJ2-5, the V gene TRBV27; 7 nucleotides agree with TRBD1. In germline, CDR1 is MNHEY, CDR2 SMNVEV (reference sequence). CDR3 length: 15 amino acids. With V trimmed by 4 bases and J by 2 bases, 7 bases remained unmatched.

As DNA, the CDR3 is TGTGCCAGCAGCCTACAGGGGTCGGATCAGCCCCAGCATTTT. Its protein is CASSLQGSDQPQHF. The V gene is TRBV5-5, the J gene TRBJ1-5, with 7 bases aligning to TRBD1. Germline V CDR1 and CDR2: SGHKS, YYEKEE (reference sequence). The CDR3 runs to 14 residues. Losses at the gene ends were 4 bases for V and 5 bases for J; bases not matched to a gene: 6.

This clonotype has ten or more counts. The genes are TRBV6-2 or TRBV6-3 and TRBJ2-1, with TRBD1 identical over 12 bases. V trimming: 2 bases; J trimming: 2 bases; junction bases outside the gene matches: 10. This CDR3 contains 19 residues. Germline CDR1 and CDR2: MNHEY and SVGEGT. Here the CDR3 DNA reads TGTGCCAGCAGTTACCCCACGGGACAGGGGGCAATCACCTACAATGAGCAGTTCTTC. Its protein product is CASSYPTGQGAITYNEQFF.

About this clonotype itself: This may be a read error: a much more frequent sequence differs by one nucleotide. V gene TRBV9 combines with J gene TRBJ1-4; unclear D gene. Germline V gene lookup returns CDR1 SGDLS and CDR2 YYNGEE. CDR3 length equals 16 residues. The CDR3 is CACSVGPGRANEKLFF. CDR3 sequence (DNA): TGTGCCTGCAGCGTAGGGCCCGGACGGGCTAATGAAAAACTGTTTTTT.

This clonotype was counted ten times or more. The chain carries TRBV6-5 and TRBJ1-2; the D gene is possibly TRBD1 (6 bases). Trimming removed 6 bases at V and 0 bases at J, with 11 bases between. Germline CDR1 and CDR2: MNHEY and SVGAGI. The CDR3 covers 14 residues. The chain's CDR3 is CASSDNRANYGYTF. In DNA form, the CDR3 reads TGTGCCAGCAGCGATAACAGGGCTAACTATGGCTACACCTTC.

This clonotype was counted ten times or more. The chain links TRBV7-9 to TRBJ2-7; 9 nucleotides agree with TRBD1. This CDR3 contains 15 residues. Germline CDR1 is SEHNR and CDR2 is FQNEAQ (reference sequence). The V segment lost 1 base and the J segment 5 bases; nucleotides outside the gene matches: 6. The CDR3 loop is CASSLEGTGGNEQYF. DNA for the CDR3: TGTGCCAGCAGCTTAGAGGGTACAGGGGGCAACGAGCAGTACTTC.